This T cell receptor beta chain is from a study of neurological immune-mediated disorders. At least ten counts were recorded for this clonotype. Germline assignment: CDR1 SGHTA and CDR2 FQGNSA. Trimming shortened V by 2 bases and J by 1 base, and 6 bases separated the two germline ends. There are 14 residues in the CDR3. The unsorted libraries were made from 2 million PBMCs kept at -80 C. The team produced cDNA through 5'RACE using 10-nucleotide random UMIs. TCRdb reanalysed the 5' RACE reads using MiXCR and keeps one entry per CDR3 protein. Of around 78,000 distinct CDR3 sequences in the sample, under 20% were seen once.

The sequenced material came from PBMCs. The sequence was collected from a middle-aged woman in good health. The chain is built from TRBV7-2 and TRBJ1-5; D gene uncertain. The CDR3 sequence: CASSLLGSNQPQHF. The CDR3 coding sequence is TGTGCCAGCAGCTTACTAGGGAGCAATCAGCCCCAGCATTTT.